The present T cell receptor (beta chain) was sequenced within a study of blood T cell repertoires in COVID-19. Across the study: There were acute and convalescent COVID-19 samples, and they came from the United States, Italy and Spain. The analysed material was cDNA or gDNA that came from T cells, B-cell-depleted T cells, or PBMCs.

The Seattle patients, enrolled during active infection, were followed longitudinally. The germline gives CDR1 LNHDA, CDR2 SQIVND (reference sequence). The CDR3 spans 16 residues. V lost 7 bases, J lost 2 bases, and 8 bases stayed unmatched. Repertoires were generated with immunoSEQ multiplex PCR, while TCRdb's copy carries only in-frame clones and drops some. The sample has about 480,000 clones, roughly 89% seen once. Material: peripheral blood. The chain links TRBV19 to TRBJ2-3, with 11 bases lining up with TRBD2. The source is a man between 18 and 29 years old with COVID-19, enrolled during active disease. CDR3 in amino acids: CASKPLAGGHTDTQYF. As DNA, the CDR3 is TGTGCCAGTAAACCGCTAGCGGGGGGACACACAGATACGCAGTATTTT.